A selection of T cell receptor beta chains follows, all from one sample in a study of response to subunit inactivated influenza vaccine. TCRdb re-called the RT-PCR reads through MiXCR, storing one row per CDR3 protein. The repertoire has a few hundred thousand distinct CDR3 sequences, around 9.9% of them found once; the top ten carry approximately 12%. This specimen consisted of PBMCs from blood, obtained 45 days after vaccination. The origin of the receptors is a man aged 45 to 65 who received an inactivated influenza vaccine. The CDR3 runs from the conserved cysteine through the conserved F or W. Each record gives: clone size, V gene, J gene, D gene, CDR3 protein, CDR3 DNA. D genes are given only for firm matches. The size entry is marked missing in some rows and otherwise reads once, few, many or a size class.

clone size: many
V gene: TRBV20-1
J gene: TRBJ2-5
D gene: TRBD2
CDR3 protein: CSGTSGVQETQYF
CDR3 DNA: TGCAGTGGGACTAGCGGGGTACAAGAGACCCAGTACTTC

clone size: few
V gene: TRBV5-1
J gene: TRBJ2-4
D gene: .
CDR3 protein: CASSLVEDIQYF
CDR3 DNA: TGCGCCAGCAGCTTGGTTGAGGACATTCAGTACTTC

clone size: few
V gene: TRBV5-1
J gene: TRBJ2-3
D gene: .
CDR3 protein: CASSPTGSADTQYF
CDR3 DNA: TGCGCCAGCAGCCCCACAGGGTCCGCAGATACGCAGTATTTT

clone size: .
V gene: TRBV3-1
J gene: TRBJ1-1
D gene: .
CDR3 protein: CASSQEPITSKNTEAFF
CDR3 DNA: TGTGCCAGCAGCCAAGAGCCCATCACCTCTAAGAACACTGAAGCTTTCTTT

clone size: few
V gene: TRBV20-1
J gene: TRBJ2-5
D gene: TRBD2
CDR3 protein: CSADKREWQETQYF
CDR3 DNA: TGCAGTGCTGATAAGCGGGAGTGGCAAGAGACCCAGTACTTC

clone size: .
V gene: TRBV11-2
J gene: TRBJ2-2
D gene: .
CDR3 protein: CASTGLRKATGELFF
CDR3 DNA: TGTGCCAGCACCGGACTCCGCAAGGCCACCGGGGAGCTGTTTTTT

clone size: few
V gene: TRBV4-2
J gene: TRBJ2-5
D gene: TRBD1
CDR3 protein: CASSPLSDRGQETQYF
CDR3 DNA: TGTGCCAGCAGCCCTTTATCGGACAGGGGCCAAGAGACCCAGTACTTC

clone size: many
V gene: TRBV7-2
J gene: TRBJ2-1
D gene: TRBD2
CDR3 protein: CASSPLPGTSGILF
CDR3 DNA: TGTGCCAGCAGCCCACTCCCCGGGACTAGCGGGATTCTCTTC

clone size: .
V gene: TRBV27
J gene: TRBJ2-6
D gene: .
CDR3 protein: CASRPSGRSGANVLTF
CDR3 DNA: TGTGCCAGCAGGCCTTCAGGCCGCTCTGGGGCCAACGTCCTGACTTTC

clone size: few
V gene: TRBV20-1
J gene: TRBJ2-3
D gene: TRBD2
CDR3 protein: CSASPLTSGRATDTQYF
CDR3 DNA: TGCAGTGCTAGCCCCTTGACTAGCGGGAGGGCCACAGATACGCAGTATTTT

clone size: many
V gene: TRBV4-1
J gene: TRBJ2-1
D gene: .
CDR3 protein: CASSRLDRYYNEQFF
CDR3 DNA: TGCGCCAGCAGCCGCCTCGACAGATACTACAATGAGCAGTTCTTC

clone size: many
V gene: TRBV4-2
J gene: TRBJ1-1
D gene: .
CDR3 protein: CASSQDRTRGNTEAFF
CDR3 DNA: TGTGCCAGCAGCCAAGATCGGACGAGAGGTAACACTGAAGCTTTCTTT

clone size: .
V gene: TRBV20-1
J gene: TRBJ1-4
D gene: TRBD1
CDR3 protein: CSATGGSEKLFF
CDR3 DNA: TGCAGTGCTACAGGGGGGAGTGAAAAACTGTTTTTT

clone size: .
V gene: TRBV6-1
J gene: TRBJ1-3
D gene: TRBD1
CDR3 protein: CASRPQPGQGRNTIYF
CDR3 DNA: TGTGCCAGCAGGCCCCAACCGGGACAGGGGAGAAACACCATATATTTT

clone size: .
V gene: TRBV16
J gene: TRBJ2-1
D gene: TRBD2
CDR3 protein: CATNNPSGSGNEQFF
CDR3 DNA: TGTGCCACCAATAATCCCAGCGGGAGTGGGAATGAGCAGTTCTTC

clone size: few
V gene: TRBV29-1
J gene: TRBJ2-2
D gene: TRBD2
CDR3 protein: CSVRAGGSLTGELFF
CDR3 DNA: TGCAGCGTTCGAGCGGGGGGGTCTTTGACCGGGGAGCTGTTTTTT

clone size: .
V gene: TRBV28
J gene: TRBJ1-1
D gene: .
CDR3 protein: CASSLWNLGGGATEAFF
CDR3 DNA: TGTGCCAGCAGTTTATGGAACTTAGGTGGGGGCGCCACTGAAGCTTTCTTT

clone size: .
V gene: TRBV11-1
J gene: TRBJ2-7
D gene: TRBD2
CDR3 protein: CASSPQVAGGEGQYF
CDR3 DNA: TGTGCCAGCAGCCCCCAAGTAGCGGGAGGAGAAGGGCAGTACTTC

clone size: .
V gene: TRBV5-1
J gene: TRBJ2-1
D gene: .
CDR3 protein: CASSLTGTPSSYNEQFF
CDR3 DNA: TGCGCCAGCAGCTTGACCGGGACTCCTAGCTCCTACAATGAGCAGTTCTTC

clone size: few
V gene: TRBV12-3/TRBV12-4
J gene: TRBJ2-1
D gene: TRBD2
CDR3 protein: CASSLELAGSGEQFF
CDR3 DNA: TGTGCCAGCAGTTTAGAACTAGCGGGCTCGGGTGAGCAGTTCTTC

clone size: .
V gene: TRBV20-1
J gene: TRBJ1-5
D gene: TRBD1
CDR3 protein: CSAIGQEKFYSNQPQHF
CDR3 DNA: TGCAGTGCCATAGGACAGGAGAAGTTTTATAGCAATCAGCCCCAGCATTTT

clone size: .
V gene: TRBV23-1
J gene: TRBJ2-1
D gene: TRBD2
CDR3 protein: CASSRRGGSPYNEQFF
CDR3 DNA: TGCGCCAGCAGTCGTCGCGGCGGGAGTCCCTACAATGAGCAGTTCTTC

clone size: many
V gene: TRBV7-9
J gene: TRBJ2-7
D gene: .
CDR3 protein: CASSLVQNEQYF
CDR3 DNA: TGTGCCAGCAGCTTAGTTCAGAACGAGCAGTACTTC

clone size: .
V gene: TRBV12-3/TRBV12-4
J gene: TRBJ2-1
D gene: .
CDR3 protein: CASTPAAYNEQFF
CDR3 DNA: TGTGCCAGCACTCCCGCCGCCTACAATGAGCAGTTCTTC

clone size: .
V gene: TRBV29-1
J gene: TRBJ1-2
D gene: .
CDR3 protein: CSVHGGGDYGYTF
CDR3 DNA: TGCAGCGTCCATGGGGGGGGCGACTATGGCTACACCTTC

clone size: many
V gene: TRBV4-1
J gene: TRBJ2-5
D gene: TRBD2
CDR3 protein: CASSSPGTSGETQYF
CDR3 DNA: TGCGCCAGCAGCTCCCCCGGGACTAGCGGGGAGACCCAGTACTTC

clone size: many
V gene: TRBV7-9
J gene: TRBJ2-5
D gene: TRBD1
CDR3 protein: CASSGTVGETQYF
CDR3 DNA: TGTGCCAGCAGCGGGACAGTGGGGGAGACCCAGTACTTC

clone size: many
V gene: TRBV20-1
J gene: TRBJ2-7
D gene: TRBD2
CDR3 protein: CSARDSREGYEQYF
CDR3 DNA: TGCAGTGCTAGAGATTCACGGGAGGGATACGAGCAGTACTTC

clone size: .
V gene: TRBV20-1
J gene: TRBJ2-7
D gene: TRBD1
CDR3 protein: CSAYGQGSYEQYF
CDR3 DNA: TGCAGTGCCTACGGACAGGGATCCTACGAGCAGTACTTC

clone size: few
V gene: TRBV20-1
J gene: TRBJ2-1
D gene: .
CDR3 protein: CSARAWAQGPEQFF
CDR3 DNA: TGCAGTGCTAGAGCCTGGGCCCAGGGCCCTGAGCAGTTCTTC

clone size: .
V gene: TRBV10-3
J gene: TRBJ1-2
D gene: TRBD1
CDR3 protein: CAIRPDRENYGYTF
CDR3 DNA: TGTGCCATCAGACCGGACAGGGAGAACTATGGCTACACCTTC

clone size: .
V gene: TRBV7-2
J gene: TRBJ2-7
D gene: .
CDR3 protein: CASSQVMDAYEQYF
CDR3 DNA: TGTGCCAGCAGTCAGGTGATGGACGCCTACGAGCAGTACTTC

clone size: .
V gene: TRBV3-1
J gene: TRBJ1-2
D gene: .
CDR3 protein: CASSQEGVSLYGYTF
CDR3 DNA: TGTGCCAGCAGCCAAGAAGGGGTGTCGCTCTATGGCTACACCTTC

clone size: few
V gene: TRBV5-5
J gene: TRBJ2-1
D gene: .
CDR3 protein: CASSLRPGSPNEQFF
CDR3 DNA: TGTGCCAGCAGCTTGCGGCCGGGGTCCCCAAATGAGCAGTTCTTC

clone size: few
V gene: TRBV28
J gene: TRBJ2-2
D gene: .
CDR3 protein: CASSLPGAFGELFF
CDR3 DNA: TGTGCCAGCAGTCTCCCCGGGGCTTTCGGGGAGCTGTTTTTT

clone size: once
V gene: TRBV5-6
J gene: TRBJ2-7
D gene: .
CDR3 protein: CASSLQQDTHSYEQYF
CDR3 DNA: TGTGCCAGCAGCTTACAACAGGACACCCACTCCTACGAGCAGTACTTC

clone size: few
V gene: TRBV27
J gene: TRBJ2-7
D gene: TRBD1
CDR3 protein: CASTRTGDRRQYF
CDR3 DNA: TGTGCCAGCACTAGGACAGGTGACCGTCGGCAGTACTTC

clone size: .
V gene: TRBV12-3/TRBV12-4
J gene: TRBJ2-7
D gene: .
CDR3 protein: CASTSGPRTHEQYF
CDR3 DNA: TGTGCCAGCACCTCGGGGCCTAGGACCCACGAGCAGTACTTC

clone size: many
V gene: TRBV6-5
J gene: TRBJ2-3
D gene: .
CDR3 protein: CASSYFGGETDTQYF
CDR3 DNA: TGTGCCAGCAGTTACTTCGGCGGGGAAACAGATACGCAGTATTTT

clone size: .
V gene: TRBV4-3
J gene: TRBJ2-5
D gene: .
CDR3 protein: CASSQDSPRRETQYF
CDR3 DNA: TGCGCCAGCAGCCAAGATTCTCCCCGGCGGGAGACCCAGTACTTC

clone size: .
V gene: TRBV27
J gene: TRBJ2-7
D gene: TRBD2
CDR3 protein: CASSFRGLAGLYEQYF
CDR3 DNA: TGTGCCAGCAGTTTCAGGGGACTAGCGGGTCTTTACGAGCAGTACTTC

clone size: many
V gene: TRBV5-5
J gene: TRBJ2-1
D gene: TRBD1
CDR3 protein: CASSPRDRDSYNEQFF
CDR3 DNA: TGTGCCAGCAGCCCCCGGGACAGGGACTCCTACAATGAGCAGTTCTTC

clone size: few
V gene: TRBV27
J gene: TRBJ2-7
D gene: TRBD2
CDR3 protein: CASAGLAGGHYEQYF
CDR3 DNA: TGTGCCTCGGCGGGCCTAGCGGGGGGCCACTACGAGCAGTACTTC

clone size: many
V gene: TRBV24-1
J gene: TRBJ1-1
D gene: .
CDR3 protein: CATSGPRNTEAFF
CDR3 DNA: TGTGCCACCAGTGGCCCAAGGAACACTGAAGCTTTCTTT

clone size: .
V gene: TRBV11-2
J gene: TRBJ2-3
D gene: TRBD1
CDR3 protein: CASSLAGQGVHTQYF
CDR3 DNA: TGTGCCAGCAGCTTAGCCGGACAGGGTGTACATACGCAGTATTTT

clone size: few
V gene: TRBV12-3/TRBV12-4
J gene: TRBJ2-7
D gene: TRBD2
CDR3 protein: CASSLTSGRVGEQYF
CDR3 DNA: TGTGCCAGCAGTTTAACTAGCGGGAGGGTTGGCGAGCAGTACTTC

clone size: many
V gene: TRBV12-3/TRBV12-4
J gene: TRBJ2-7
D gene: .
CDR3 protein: CASNPTGVAGYEQYF
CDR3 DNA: TGTGCCAGCAACCCGACCGGGGTTGCAGGCTACGAGCAGTACTTC

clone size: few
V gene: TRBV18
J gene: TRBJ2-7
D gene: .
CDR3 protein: CASSPGEPIYEQYF
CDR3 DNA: TGTGCCAGCTCACCGGGTGAACCAATCTACGAGCAGTACTTC

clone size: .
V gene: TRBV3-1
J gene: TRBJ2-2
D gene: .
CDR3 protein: CASSQVGSTGELFF
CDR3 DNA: TGTGCCAGCAGCCAAGTAGGGTCAACCGGGGAGCTGTTTTTT

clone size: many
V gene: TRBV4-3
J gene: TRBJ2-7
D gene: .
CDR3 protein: CASSQAAGLKQYF
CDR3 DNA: TGCGCCAGCAGCCAAGCCGCAGGGTTGAAGCAGTACTTC